These 25 T cell receptor beta chains were all obtained from the same sample, sequenced in a study of shared clonotypes between healthy human individuals (TCRdb year 2020). Receptor amplification or capture employed the immunoSEQ multiplex PCR assay. TCRdb took over this immuneACCESS table, retaining in-frame rearrangements with V and J assigned. Such tables are incomplete; in checked studies, under half of the missing clones stem from an unresolved V gene, and the remainder is unexplained. The sample table records fewer than 600,000 clones; approximately 85% of these occur just once. The ten most abundant clones make up roughly 13% of the sample. The sample was PBMCs. These receptors originate from a woman aged 40 to 55 in good health. Some clones in this sample may be carry-over from other donors' samples.

This clone was recorded only once. This rearrangement joins TRBV9 to TRBJ1-1; the D gene is possibly TRBD1 (5 bases). CDR1 is SGDLS, CDR2 YYNGEE, per germline. Trimming removed 3 bases at V and 1 base at J, with 13 bases between. The CDR3 totals 15 residues. CDR3: CASSGAGGRNTEAFF. The CDR3 bases are TGTGCCAGCAGCGGAGCCGGGGGGAGGAACACTGAAGCTTTCTTT.

This clone was seen a handful of times. J is TRBJ2-2 and V is TRBV7-3; TRBD2 matches 13 bases. The germline CDR1 and CDR2 sequences are SGHTA and FQGTGA. The V segment lost 5 bases and the J segment 8 bases; nucleotides outside the gene matches: 8. CDR3 length: 16 residues. The CDR3 sequence: CASSLTGTSGTGELFF. The CDR3 bases are TGTGCCAGCAGCCTTACCGGGACTAGCGGGACTGGGGAGCTGTTTTTT.

V gene TRBV7-8 combines with J gene TRBJ2-2, with 8 bases matching TRBD2. Germline-derived CDR1 and CDR2 are SGHVS and FQNEAQ. CDR3 length equals 16 residues. The trim removed 4 bases at V and 6 bases at J, leaving 10 bases unmatched. The CDR3 is CASSYSSSGSPGELFF. The CDR3 DNA follows: TGTGCCAGCAGCTACTCCTCTAGCGGGTCCCCCGGGGAGCTGTTTTTT.

The genes are TRBV30 and TRBJ2-5; 9 nucleotides align to TRBD1. The better agreement between TRBJ2-7 and the DNA end casts doubt on the J call. Looked up from germline, CDR1 is GTSNPN and CDR2 is SVGIG (reference sequence). The CDR3 length is 16 residues. CDR3 in amino acids: CAWSTQRDRAPYEQYF. The CDR3 DNA reads as TGTGCCTGGAGTACCCAAAGGGACAGGGCTCCCTACGAGCAGTACTTC.

The genes are TRBV9 and TRBJ1-1; D is uncertain. The length of the CDR3 is 17 residues. CDR1 and CDR2 from the germline V gene are SGDLS and YYNGEE. With 3 bases removed from V and 0 bases from J, the gap between germline ends came to 18 bases. The CDR3: CASSGRVSAPMNTEAFF. The CDR3 DNA is TGTGCCAGCAGCGGCCGAGTCTCGGCCCCCATGAACACTGAAGCTTTCTTT. The full variable domain, completed using reference TRBV9 and TRBJ1-1, is DSGVTQTPKHLITATGQRVTLRCSPRSGDLSVYWYQQSLDQGLQFLIQYYNGEERAKGNILERFSAQQFPDLHSELNLSSLELGDSALYFCASSGRVSAPMNTEAFFGQGTRLTVV.

J is TRBJ1-3 and V is TRBV6-1; a weak D match, TRBD1 (5 bases). With 5 bases removed from V and 4 bases from J, the gap between germline ends came to 9 bases. The germline gives CDR1 MNHNS, CDR2 SASEGT. There are 13 residues in the CDR3. As DNA, the CDR3 is TGTGCCAGCAGTTTGCAGGGAGGAAACACCATATATTTT. Translating it yields CASSLQGGNTIYF.

The chain has TRBV7-3 and TRBJ2-7; D is perhaps TRBD1 (5 bases). Germline assignment: CDR1 SGHTA and CDR2 FQGTGA. The CDR3 is 15 residues long. V was clipped by 1 base and J by 1 base, with 11 bases between them. The CDR3: CASSLRAGISYEQYF. In nucleotides, the CDR3 is TGTGCCAGCAGCTTAAGGGCAGGGATATCCTACGAGCAGTACTTC.

This chain joins TRBV28 and TRBJ1-3; TRBD1 aligns across 8 bases. The CDR3 spans 15 residues. Germline CDR1 and CDR2: MDHEN and SYDVKM. V lost 6 bases to trimming and J lost 2 bases; unmatched junction nucleotides: 6. CDR3 sequence reads: CASSPFRGPGNTIYF. The DNA of the CDR3 is TGTGCCAGCAGCCCGTTCAGGGGGCCTGGAAACACCATATATTTT.

This sequence joins TRBV18 and TRBJ2-5, with D maybe TRBD1 (6 bases). The germline V gene encodes CDR1 KGHSH and CDR2 LQKENI. Trimming cost V 4 bases and J 2 bases, with 11 bases left between them. This CDR3 has 14 residues. The CDR3 is CASSQTQGQETQYF. DNA for the CDR3: TGTGCCAGCTCACAGACACAGGGACAAGAGACCCAGTACTTC. Based on the CDR3 plus reference TRBV18 and TRBJ2-5, the full variable domain is NAGVMQNPRHLVRRRGQEARLRCSPMKGHSHVYWYRQLPEEGLKFMVYLQKENIIDESGMPKERFSAEFPKEGPSILRIQQVVRGDSAAYFCASSQTQGQETQYFGPGTRLLVL.

The sample holds many counts of this clone. This chain connects TRBV6-1 to TRBJ2-2; no clear D. Germline V gene data show CDR1 as MNHNS and CDR2 as SASEGT. This CDR3 region has 15 residues. V was shortened by 6 bases and J by 4 bases, with 15 bases between the two germline ends. CDR3: CASRTSVAATGELFF. The DNA of the CDR3 is TGTGCCAGCAGGACCTCGGTCGCGGCCACCGGGGAGCTGTTTTTT.

The table lists this clone with a few counts. DNA of the CDR3: TGTGCCAGCAGCCCCCTTGGGGTGGGCAGTCAGCCCCAGCATTTT. It specifies CASSPLGVGSQPQHF. The genes are TRBV7-2 and TRBJ1-5; unclear D gene. This CDR3 spans 15 amino acids. The ends were cut back, 5 bases at V and 6 bases at J, with 17 bases in the middle. Germline V gives CDR1 SGHTA, CDR2 FQGNSA.

This clone was counted many times. The V call is TRBV7-2, the J call TRBJ2-1; 9 bases agree with TRBD2. The ends lost 4 bases at V and 2 bases at J; junction bases unmatched: 6. The CDR3 totals 16 residues. Germline V gene sequence: CDR1 SGHTA, CDR2 FQGNSA. The CDR3 DNA is TGTGCCAGCAGCTCGTTAGCGGGAGTGGCCTACAATGAGCAGTTCTTC. This sequence encodes CASSSLAGVAYNEQFF.

The V call is TRBV28, the J call TRBJ1-2; 8 positions match TRBD1. Germline V gene lookup returns CDR1 MDHEN and CDR2 SYDVKM. CDR3 length equals 13 residues. J was trimmed by 3 bases and V by 6 bases; bases with no gene match: 3. The CDR3 region has the DNA TGTGCCAGCAGAAAACAGGGGGACTATGGCTACACCTTC. Translation: CASRKQGDYGYTF.

This clone was counted once. The gene calls are TRBV6-6 and TRBJ2-2, with 8 positions matching TRBD1. Germline V gene lookup returns CDR1 MNHNY and CDR2 SVGAGI (reference sequence). J lost 4 bases, V lost 5 bases, and 6 bases had no gene match. This CDR3 is built from 15 residues. The CDR3 coding sequence is TGTGCCAGCAGTCAAGGACAGGGTGGCACCGGGGAGCTGTTTTTT. It codes for CASSQGQGGTGELFF.

The chain uses TRBV27 and TRBJ2-1, with D unresolved. The CDR3 extends over 12 amino acids. Germline CDR1 MNHEY, CDR2 SMNVEV (reference sequence). With 7 bases removed from V and 5 bases from J, the gap between germline ends came to 9 bases. The CDR3 nucleotides read TGTGCCAGCAAATTAGCTGACAATGAGCAGTTCTTC. This sequence encodes CASKLADNEQFF.

In this sample, this clone turned up many times. This sample includes further DNA sequences coding for the same CDR3. This chain uses TRBV15 with TRBJ2-5; D ambiguous. CDR1 and CDR2 from the germline V gene are LNHNV and YYDKDF (reference sequence). CDR3 length equals 15 residues. Between the trimmed V and J ends, which lost 0 bases and 2 bases, there was a span of 10 bases. Here the CDR3 reads CATSRDPGPQETQYF. In DNA form, the CDR3 reads TGTGCCACCAGCAGAGATCCCGGGCCTCAAGAGACCCAGTACTTC.

The chain joins TRBV28 to TRBJ1-3, with a tentative D call TRBD1 (5 bases). The germline V and J ends were trimmed by 5 bases and 3 bases, with 14 bases remaining between them. CDR1 MDHEN and CDR2 SYDVKM come from the germline V gene. The CDR3 is 15 residues long. CDR3 nucleotides: TGTGCCAGCAGTGGGGCGGGTTCGGGTGGAAACACCATATATTTT. Protein product: CASSGAGSGGNTIYF. Full variable domain (missing parts from reference TRBV28 and TRBJ1-3): DVKVTQSSRYLVKRTGEKVFLECVQDMDHENMFWYRQDPGLGLRLIYFSYDVKMKEKGDIPEGYSVSREKKERFSLILESASTNQTSMYLCASSGAGSGGNTIYFGEGSWLTVV.

The sample holds a few counts of this clone. The V and J genes are TRBV15 and TRBJ2-5, with no clear D. Germline V gene lookup returns CDR1 LNHNV and CDR2 YYDKDF (reference sequence). This CDR3 region has 12 residues. The V end lost 0 bases, the J end lost 5 bases, and 4 bases lay between the germline ends. CDR3 bases: TGTGCCACCAGCAGAGATTGGGAGACCCAGTACTTC. This gives the protein CATSRDWETQYF.

The chain links TRBV20-1 to TRBJ2-7; D gene unclear. Trimming pared 7 bases from V and 3 bases from J, leaving 10 bases between. The germline V gene encodes CDR1 DFQATT and CDR2 SNEGSKA (reference sequence). The CDR3 contains 11 residues. The CDR3 protein is CSVDKDYEQYF. The CDR3 coding sequence is TGCAGTGTTGACAAAGACTACGAGCAGTACTTC.

V and J are TRBV19 and TRBJ2-1; tentative D call: TRBD2 (5 bases). The V gene lost 5 bases and the J gene lost 7 bases, with 24 bases spanning the gap. CDR1 and CDR2 from the germline V gene are LNHDA and SQIVND (reference sequence). This CDR3 spans 17 amino acids. The CDR3 coding sequence is TGTGCCAGTAGTTCGACGTCACATCGGGGATTCATAAATGAGCAGTTCTTC. As protein: CASSSTSHRGFINEQFF.

V and J are TRBV2 and TRBJ2-5; D perhaps matches TRBD2 (5 bases). The CDR3 loop spans 12 amino acids. The ends were cut back, 2 bases at V and 7 bases at J, with 8 bases in the middle. CDR1 SNHLY and CDR2 FYNNEI come from the germline V gene. The CDR3 here is CASSERGLTQYF. The CDR3 DNA is TGTGCCAGCAGTGAACGGGGTTTGACCCAGTACTTC. The whole variable domain, remainder taken from reference TRBV2 and TRBJ2-5, is EPEVTQTPSHQVTQMGQEVILRCVPISNHLYFYWYRQILGQKVEFLVSFYNNEISEKSEIFDDQFSVERPDGSNFTLKIRSTKLEDSAMYFCASSERGLTQYFGPGTRLLVL.

The chain employs TRBV6-1 and TRBJ2-1; no clear D gene. V was clipped by 1 base and J by 9 bases, with 10 bases between them. This CDR3 has 13 amino acids. Germline lookup yields CDR1 MNHNS and CDR2 SASEGT. CDR3 residues: CASSEVTRAEQFF. CDR3 DNA sequence: TGTGCCAGCAGTGAAGTTACCCGGGCTGAGCAGTTCTTC.

This CDR3 reads CASSSGLAGRTDTQYF. In nucleotides, the CDR3 is TGTGCCAGCAGCTCAGGACTAGCGGGCCGCACAGATACGCAGTATTTT. The chain couples TRBV7-3 to TRBJ2-3; 11 bases fit TRBD2. V was clipped by 4 bases and J by 1 base; unmatched bases: 4. Germline CDR1 reads SGHTA; CDR2 reads FQGTGA. CDR3 length equals 16 residues. Together with reference TRBV7-3 and TRBJ2-3, the CDR3 gives the full variable domain: GAGVSQTPSNKVTEKGKYVELRCDPISGHTALYWYRQSLGQGPEFLIYFQGTGAADDSGLPNDRFFAVRPEGSVSTLKIQRTERGDSAVYLCASSSGLAGRTDTQYFGPGTRLTVL.

This chain connects TRBV30 to TRBJ1-2; no clear D. Germline V gives CDR1 GTSNPN, CDR2 SVGIG (reference sequence). The CDR3 has 13 residues. V was clipped by 2 bases and J by 2 bases, with 9 bases between them. CDR3 sequence (DNA): TGTGCCTGGAGTTCGGGTTGGAACTATGGCTACACCTTC. It is translated as CAWSSGWNYGYTF. The complete variable domain, with remaining parts taken from reference TRBV30 and TRBJ1-2, reads SQTIHQWPATLVQPVGSPLSLECTVEGTSNPNLYWYRQAAGRGLQLLFYSVGIGQISSEVPQNLSASRPQDRQFILSSKKLLLSDSGFYLCAWSSGWNYGYTFGSGTRLTVV.

The rearrangement links TRBV7-6 to TRBJ2-5; D is possibly TRBD1 or TRBD2 (7 bases each). CDR3 length equals 12 residues. In germline, CDR1 is SGHVS, CDR2 FNYEAQ. CDR3 sequence (DNA): TGTGCTTCAGGGGGGGTGTCAGAGACCCAGTACTTC. Amino acids: CASGGVSETQYF.